Listed here are 13 T cell receptor beta chains from one sample, sequenced in a study of blood T cell repertoires in COVID-19. Clones were sequenced by immunoSEQ multiplex PCR, and TCRdb holds only the in-frame ones, with some missing. The data contain a few hundred thousand clones, 90% of them seen just once; the ten biggest clones take up approximately 2.3%. Sequenced sample: peripheral blood. These receptors all stem from a woman in her fifties or sixties with COVID-19, enrolled during active disease.

The chain combines TRBV3-1 (or the pseudogene TRBV3-2) with TRBJ1-2; 7 bases agree with TRBD1. Germline CDR1 LGHDT, CDR2 YNNKEL (reference sequence). V shed 4 bases, J shed 2 bases, and the junction held 7 bases outside the gene matches. This CDR3 contains 15 residues. The CDR3 DNA is TGTGCCAGCAGCCCCTTCTTGACAGGGAACTATGGCTACACCTTC. This codes for CASSPFLTGNYGYTF.

V gene TRBV4-1 combines with J gene TRBJ1-5; no clear D gene. The CDR3 is 15 residues long. V was cut by 0 bases and J by 3 bases, with 9 bases left in between. The V gene's germline CDR1 is MGHRA and CDR2 YSYEKL. Here the CDR3 DNA reads TGCGCCAGCAGCCAAGACCACACGAACAATCAGCCCCAGCATTTT. Protein: CASSQDHTNNQPQHF.

The V call is TRBV11-1, the J call TRBJ1-4, with no clear D. The CDR3 consists of 16 residues. The germline V and J ends were trimmed by 4 bases and 0 bases, with 12 bases remaining between them. Looked up from germline, CDR1 is SGHAT and CDR2 is FQDESV (reference sequence). CDR3: CASSSGTVATNEKLFF. The CDR3 nucleotides read TGTGCCAGCAGCTCAGGAACAGTAGCAACTAATGAAAAACTGTTTTTT. Based on the CDR3 plus reference TRBV11-1 and TRBJ1-4, the full variable domain is EAEVAQSPRYKITEKSQAVAFWCDPISGHATLYWYRQILGQGPELLVQFQDESVVDDSQLPKDRFSAERLKGVDSTLKIQPAELGDSAMYLCASSSGTVATNEKLFFGSGTQLSVL.

CDR3 sequence: CASSALGGGGKSDNEQFF. DNA of the CDR3: TGTGCCAGCAGCGCCCTAGGGGGTGGTGGTAAGTCGGATAATGAGCAGTTCTTC. The V gene is TRBV7-9, the J gene TRBJ2-1; the D gene is possibly TRBD1 (6 bases). The CDR3 covers 18 residues. V lost 5 bases to trimming and J lost 7 bases, with 27 bases between them. The V gene's germline CDR1 is SEHNR and CDR2 FQNEAQ (reference sequence).

This clone came up once. V usage is TRBV27 and J usage is TRBJ1-4; 8 nucleotides line up with TRBD1. CDR3 length equals 15 residues. Trimming cost V 4 bases and J 6 bases; bases outside gene matches: 7. The germline V gene encodes CDR1 MNHEY and CDR2 SMNVEV (reference sequence). The CDR3 DNA reads as TGTGCCAGCAGTTGGACAGGGAACCCTTATGAAAAACTGTTTTTT. Translated, it gives CASSWTGNPYEKLFF.

This clone was recorded only once. The chain combines TRBV5-8 with TRBJ1-5; 7 bases align to TRBD1. The germline CDR1 and CDR2 sequences are SGHTS and YDEGEE. The CDR3 is 14 amino acids. Losses at the gene ends were 4 bases for V and 5 bases for J; bases not matched to a gene: 6. CDR3 DNA sequence: TGTGCCAGCAGCCAACGACAGGGCTATCAGCCCCAGCATTTT. It encodes CASSQRQGYQPQHF.

The V gene is TRBV27, the J gene TRBJ2-1; 8 bases line up with TRBD2. V was clipped by 8 bases and J by 7 bases; unmatched bases: 4. The CDR3 is made up of 12 amino acids. Germline-derived CDR1 and CDR2 are MNHEY and SMNVEV (reference sequence). The CDR3 reads CASGTRNNEQFF. The CDR3 DNA is TGTGCCAGCGGGACTAGAAATAATGAGCAGTTCTTC.

V is TRBV19 and J is TRBJ1-5; D is perhaps TRBD1 (5 bases). The CDR3 is made up of 15 amino acids. V was clipped by 3 bases and J by 2 bases, with 11 bases between them. Germline loops: CDR1 LNHDA, CDR2 SQIVND (reference sequence). CDR3 residues: CASSIWGAGNQPQHF. CDR3 DNA: TGTGCCAGTAGTATTTGGGGCGCGGGCAATCAGCCCCAGCATTTT.

A single count supports this clone. The CDR3 DNA sequence: TGTGCCAGCAGCTTAAGCGGCAATACTGAAGCTTTCTTT. Translated, it gives CASSLSGNTEAFF. The chain has TRBV11-2 and TRBJ1-1; D is ambiguous. Looked up from germline, CDR1 is SGHAT and CDR2 is FQNNGV. Trimming took off 2 bases at V and 5 bases at J, with 9 bases between the two ends. The CDR3 loop spans 13 amino acids.

The chain couples TRBV19 to TRBJ2-3; tentative D call: TRBD2 (6 bases). The CDR3 extends over 14 amino acids. In germline, CDR1 is LNHDA, CDR2 SQIVND (reference sequence). V lost 5 bases and J 2 bases, leaving 11 bases between the germline ends. The CDR3 protein is CASSDGGFTDTQYF. The CDR3 DNA sequence: TGTGCCAGTAGTGACGGGGGTTTCACAGATACGCAGTATTTT.

The V call is TRBV19, the J call TRBJ1-3, with D tentatively TRBD1 (5 bases). The CDR3 totals 18 residues. V lost 0 bases, J lost 4 bases, and 19 bases lay in between. In germline, CDR1 is LNHDA, CDR2 SQIVND (reference sequence). CDR3 coding DNA: TGTGCCAGTAGTATAGATTTCGGTCAGGGACTTTCCGGAAACACCATATATTTT. Residues: CASSIDFGQGLSGNTIYF.

The chain carries TRBV10-3 and TRBJ1-6; D unclear. Between the trimmed V and J ends, which lost 7 bases and 6 bases, there was a span of 10 bases. From germline, CDR1 is ENHRY and CDR2 SYGVKD. The CDR3 length is 13 residues. The CDR3 bases are TGTGCCATCACATCCGAGCGTAATTCACCCCTCCACTTT. This translates into CAITSERNSPLHF.

The chain joins TRBV5-8 to TRBJ1-1; 11 nucleotides line up with TRBD1. With 4 bases clipped from V and 5 bases from J, the junction kept 7 bases outside the gene matches. The CDR3 has 15 residues. Germline assignment: CDR1 SGHTS and CDR2 YDEGEE. The CDR3 spells CASSPGQGARTEAFF. In DNA form, the CDR3 reads TGTGCCAGCAGCCCCGGACAGGGGGCGCGAACTGAAGCTTTCTTT.